These T cell receptor beta chains were read from a single sample in a study of blood T cell repertoires in COVID-19. Sequencing used immunoSEQ multiplex PCR; TCRdb keeps in-frame clones, though not all of them. This table has roughly 150,000 clones, almost 85% appearing once. The sample consisted of peripheral blood. All receptors come from a woman aged 80 or over with COVID-19, enrolled during active disease. CDR3s include the opening cysteine and the closing phenylalanine or tryptophan. Each record gives: CDR3 length, V gene, J gene, CDR3 protein.

14	TRBV19	TRBJ2-7	CASKRSGSSYEQYF
13	TRBV5-1	TRBJ2-1	CASSLGASDEQFF
17	TRBV3-1/TRBV3-2	TRBJ2-1	CASSAHGTSGRADEQFF
15	TRBV30	TRBJ1-1	CAWSVRRVVYTEAFF
17	TRBV15	TRBJ2-1	CATSRDWGLAGDDEQFF
12	TRBV28	TRBJ1-4	CASSRRGEKLFF
17	TRBV5-5	TRBJ2-6	CASSFGTIISGANVLTF
14	TRBV6-6	TRBJ2-1	CASSYSTGGNEQFF
17	TRBV11-2	TRBJ2-1	CASSFWRGGALDNEQFF
15	TRBV21-1	TRBJ2-1	CASINASVLYNEQFF
14	TRBV6-5	TRBJ2-7	CASSYGTGGDEQYF
15	TRBV19	TRBJ1-1	CASSFLDRDGTEAFF
16	TRBV5-6	TRBJ2-7	CASSQRTSGRRNEQYF
14	TRBV14	TRBJ1-1	CASSQIGTTGKAFF
14	TRBV27	TRBJ1-1	CASSPVQGGTEAFF
13	TRBV2	TRBJ2-5	CASSTNLVETQYF
13	TRBV24-1	TRBJ2-7	CATSDTFSYEQYF
15	TRBV18	TRBJ1-5	CASSPGQGINQPQHF
16	TRBV19	TRBJ1-2	CASSAESGQGSYGYTF
14	TRBV2	TRBJ2-1	CASIPRGVYNEQFF
15	TRBV6-5	TRBJ2-7	CASSPGLAATYEQYF
15	TRBV9	TRBJ1-2	CASSARDDPGYGYTF
14	TRBV18	TRBJ1-1	CASSGRTGHTEAFF
15	TRBV2	TRBJ1-4	CASSRRQATNEKLFF
15	TRBV28	TRBJ2-2	CASSLRTSFTGELFF
17	TRBV9	TRBJ2-2	CASSPRLGLPNTGELFF
15	TRBV7-2	TRBJ1-6	CASSQGVRSYSPLHF
14	TRBV19	TRBJ2-7	CASGGQFEPYEQYF